Listed below are T cell receptor beta chains from one sample, sequenced in a study of T-cell reconstitution after alpha-beta-depleted transplantation in children. TCRdb redid the calling of the PCR reads with MiXCR, one entry per CDR3 protein. The sample contains approximately 230,000 distinct CDR3 sequences, 20% to 30% of which appear only once. Source: PBMCs, mostly from graft donor cells, taken 360 days after TCRalphabeta/CD19-depleted stem cell transplant. The receptors shown here come from a female patient younger than 10 who had a stem cell transplant for congenital amegakaryocytic thrombocytopenia, so the T cells may come from the graft donor. CDR3s include the opening cysteine and the closing phenylalanine or tryptophan. A D gene is named only where the DNA matches it firmly. The size of a clone is reported for some rows only, either as once, few or many, or as a class for expanded clones.

-	-	TRBV20-1	TRBJ1-2	TGCAGTGCTAGAGGCAGGGAGGGGGGGACCTTC	CSARGREGGTF
-	-	TRBV20-1	TRBJ1-1	TGCAGTGCTAGAGAAGTGTTTCCTAGGCCTGAAGCTTTCTTT	CSAREVFPRPEAFF
-	TRBD1	TRBV5-1	TRBJ2-7	TGCGCCAGCAGCTTGGGAGACAGGGAACGGGTCTCCTACGAGCAGTACTTC	CASSLGDRERVSYEQYF
few	TRBD1	TRBV20-1	TRBJ2-1	TGCAGTGCTACCGGGACAGGGGGCAATGAGCAGTTCTTC	CSATGTGGNEQFF
many	-	TRBV29-1	TRBJ1-3	TGCAGCGTTGAAGGGTGGGGAAACACCATATATTTT	CSVEGWGNTIYF
-	TRBD2	TRBV24-1	TRBJ2-7	TGTGCCACCAGTGATTTCGCCGGGGGGGGAGGCAAGCAGTACTTC	CATSDFAGGGGKQYF
few	-	TRBV20-1	TRBJ2-2	TGCAGTGCTAGTTGGGCCGGGACGCCGGCGAACACCGGGGAGCTGTTTTTT	CSASWAGTPANTGELFF
-	TRBD2	TRBV7-2	TRBJ2-5	TGTGCCAGCAGCTTATGGGCGGGAGTGGGGGAGACCCAGTACTTC	CASSLWAGVGETQYF
few	-	TRBV11-2	TRBJ2-5	TGTGCCAGCAACCCATACAGATCCCAAGAGACCCAGTACTTC	CASNPYRSQETQYF
-	-	TRBV30	TRBJ1-1	TGTGCCTTCTGTTGGCCTGGCACTGAAGCTTTCTTT	CAFCWPGTEAFF
-	-	TRBV4-1	TRBJ1-2	TGCGCCAGCAGGGGAAAGACAGTTGCTGGCTACACCTTC	CASRGKTVAGYTF
-	-	TRBV20-1	TRBJ2-7	TGCAGTGCTAGCTTACCCAGTACCTACGAGCAGTACTTC	CSASLPSTYEQYF
-	-	TRBV5-1	TRBJ2-1	TGCGCCAGCAGCTATAACTTTGGCTCCTACAATGAGCAGTTCTTC	CASSYNFGSYNEQFF
many	TRBD2	TRBV7-2	TRBJ2-7	TGTGCCAGCAGCTTAGCCTCTACTAGCGGCTCCTACGAGCAGTACTTC	CASSLASTSGSYEQYF
-	-	TRBV12-3/TRBV12-4	TRBJ1-4	TGTGCCAGCAGTTCTTGGGGAGGGGAAAAACTGTTTTTT	CASSSWGGEKLFF
-	-	TRBV20-1	TRBJ1-1	TGCAGTGCTAGAGGCCCTCCCGCCTCAATCCCTAACACTGAAGCTTTCTTT	CSARGPPASIPNTEAFF
few	TRBD2	TRBV20-1	TRBJ2-5	TGCAGTGCTAGAGTTAGCGGGGGGCGGTACCAAGAGACCCAGTACTTC	CSARVSGGRYQETQYF
few	TRBD1	TRBV7-8	TRBJ2-7	TGTGCCAGCAGCTTAGCTGGGACAGGGCACTTAGACTTC	CASSLAGTGHLDF
few	-	TRBV15	TRBJ2-7	TGTGCCACCAGCAGAGGACTCATAGCGTACTCCTACGAGCAGTACTTC	CATSRGLIAYSYEQYF
-	-	TRBV28	TRBJ2-7	TGTGCCAGCAGTTTATCCGTACGGGATCCCTCCCGGGACGAGCAGTACTTC	CASSLSVRDPSRDEQYF
-	TRBD1	TRBV20-1	TRBJ2-3	TGCAGTGCCATGACAGGGGGCCCCACAGATACGCAGTATTTT	CSAMTGGPTDTQYF
many	-	TRBV29-1	TRBJ2-7	TGCAGCGTTCTCGCCGGGATCCAGCAGTACTTC	CSVLAGIQQYF
few	-	TRBV5-1	TRBJ2-7	TGCGCCAGCAGTTTGGTTTCCGGGCCCATCTACGAGCAGTACTTC	CASSLVSGPIYEQYF
-	-	TRBV12-3/TRBV12-4	TRBJ2-7	TGTGCCAGCAGTTTCGCCCTTAGCTCCTACGAGCAGTACTTC	CASSFALSSYEQYF
-	-	TRBV5-5	TRBJ2-1	TGTGCCAGCAGCGGCGGGACAATTTACAATGAGCAGTTCTTC	CASSGGTIYNEQFF
-	TRBD2	TRBV27	TRBJ2-3	TGTGCCAGCAGTTTACGGGGACTAGCGGGGGGGGGAGATACGCAGTATTTT	CASSLRGLAGGGDTQYF
-	-	TRBV28	TRBJ1-4	TGTGCCAGCAGTCTCGGAGGTTTCCTTGCAACTAATGAAAAACTGTTTTTT	CASSLGGFLATNEKLFF
few	-	TRBV7-9	TRBJ1-1	TGTGCCAGCAGCTTAGATCACCCCACTGAAGCTTTCTTT	CASSLDHPTEAFF
few	TRBD1	TRBV19	TRBJ1-1	TGTGCCAGTAGTGCCTACAGGGGGTGTTGCACTGAAGCTTTCTTT	CASSAYRGCCTEAFF
many	-	TRBV28	TRBJ1-5	TGTGCCAGCAGTTCGCGGCGACGTGAACCCCAGCATTTT	CASSSRRREPQHF
-	TRBD1	TRBV2	TRBJ2-7	TGTGCCAGCAGGGACGGGACAGGGGGCTACGAGCAGTACTTC	CASRDGTGGYEQYF
few	-	TRBV6-5	TRBJ2-2	TGTGCCAGCAGTTACGCTGACTCTACCGGGGAGCTGTTTTTT	CASSYADSTGELFF
many	TRBD1	TRBV11-2	TRBJ2-5	TGTGCCAGCAGCCCGCAGACAGGGTTAATAGAGACCCAGTACTTC	CASSPQTGLIETQYF
few	TRBD1	TRBV6-1	TRBJ1-1	TGTGCCAGCAGTGCCGGGACAGCACCTGAAGCTTTCTTT	CASSAGTAPEAFF
few	TRBD1	TRBV7-3	TRBJ2-1	TGTGCCAGCAGCTTAAGGACAGGGGGTAATGAGCAGTTCTTC	CASSLRTGGNEQFF
few	-	TRBV6-5	TRBJ2-3	TGTGCCAGCAGTTACTCGACAGCAGGGGGCACAGATACGCAGTATTTT	CASSYSTAGGTDTQYF
few	TRBD2	TRBV5-1	TRBJ2-5	TGCGCCAGCAGCACAAGACTAGCGGGAGCGCGAGGGACCCAGTACTTC	CASSTRLAGARGTQYF
few	TRBD1	TRBV28	TRBJ2-5	TGTGCCAGCAGTCGTCCGAACAGGGGAGCGGAGACCCAGTACTTC	CASSRPNRGAETQYF
-	TRBD2	TRBV6-2/TRBV6-3	TRBJ2-1	TGTGCCACCTCCCTAGGACTAGGTGGCAATGAGCAGTTCTTC	CATSLGLGGNEQFF
few	TRBD2	TRBV20-1	TRBJ2-7	TGCAGTGCTATTTTAGGGACTAGCGGGAGTTACGAGCAGTACTTC	CSAILGTSGSYEQYF
-	-	TRBV6-2/TRBV6-3	TRBJ2-1	TGTGCCAGCTCCCAAGGAGGAAGGCGGGAAGACGTTGGTGAGCAGTTCTTC	CASSQGGRREDVGEQFF
-	-	TRBV20-1	TRBJ1-1	TGCAGTGCTAGATTCTATACTGAAGCTTTCTTT	CSARFYTEAFF
-	-	TRBV6-2/TRBV6-3	TRBJ2-1	TGTGCCAGCAGTTACAGACGACTATCAGACAATGAGCAGTTCTTC	CASSYRRLSDNEQFF
few	-	TRBV12-3/TRBV12-4	TRBJ2-3	TGTGCCAGCAGCCTAGCAGTCCATAAAAATACGCAGTATTTT	CASSLAVHKNTQYF
few	-	TRBV4-1	TRBJ2-1	TGCGCCAGCAGCCCCGGGCCTAAATACAATGAGCAGTTCTTC	CASSPGPKYNEQFF
once	-	TRBV7-3	TRBJ2-2	TGTGCCAGCAGCCCTTATTCCTTAGGGACCGGGGAGCTGTTTTTT	CASSPYSLGTGELFF
-	-	TRBV12-3/TRBV12-4	TRBJ1-5	TGTGCCAGCAGGTGGGGGCCCAGTAGCAATCAGCCCCAGCATTTT	CASRWGPSSNQPQHF
-	-	TRBV18	TRBJ2-7	TGTGCCAGCTCAAATTCAGGGGGGGCCGAGCAGTACTTC	CASSNSGGAEQYF
-	-	TRBV28	TRBJ2-2	TGTGCCAGCAGGGACCCAGGAGACACCGGGGAGCTGTTTTTT	CASRDPGDTGELFF
-	-	TRBV18	TRBJ1-4	TGTGCCAGCTCACCGGGGGCCCAACCAACTAATGAAAAACTGTTTTTT	CASSPGAQPTNEKLFF
-	-	TRBV5-6	TRBJ1-5	TGTGCCAGCAGCTCAGAACAGGGTTACAGCAATCAGCCCCAGCATTTT	CASSSEQGYSNQPQHF
-	-	TRBV30	TRBJ1-2	TGTGCCTGGAGTGTAGGCAGTCGGGGCTACACCTTC	CAWSVGSRGYTF
few	-	TRBV20-1	TRBJ1-4	TGCAGTGCTAGAGATTATTCCGGGTCTAATGAAAAACTGTTTTTT	CSARDYSGSNEKLFF
-	-	TRBV4-1	TRBJ1-2	TGCGCCAGCAGCCAACAGGTGAACTATGGCTACACCTTC	CASSQQVNYGYTF
-	-	TRBV29-1	TRBJ1-1	TGCAGTGGGGTCGGGGACGGGGGCACTGAAGCTTTCTTT	CSGVGDGGTEAFF
few	-	TRBV6-5	TRBJ2-5	TGTGCCAGCAGTTACTTCGGGCGGTACCAAGAGACCCAGTACTTC	CASSYFGRYQETQYF
-	-	TRBV7-9	TRBJ2-5	TGTGCCAGCAGCCCGACGCCGCGGGGTAAGGAGACCCAGTACTTC	CASSPTPRGKETQYF
few	-	TRBV18	TRBJ2-7	TGTGCCAGCTCACCCGGCGGGGCGGCGGCCTACGAGCAGTACTTC	CASSPGGAAAYEQYF
few	TRBD2	TRBV3-1	TRBJ2-2	TGTGCCAGCAGCCAAGTCCCTAGCGGGGAGATCACCGGGGAGCTGTTTTTT	CASSQVPSGEITGELFF